Each of the 13 T cell receptor beta chains below was sequenced from the same sample in a study of cytomegalovirus exposure and HLA in healthy donors. The PCR used 60 Vbeta and 13 Jbeta primers. Sequencing used immunoSEQ multiplex PCR; TCRdb keeps in-frame clones, though not all of them. The sample gives fewer than 110,000 clones, approximately 76% of which show up once; about 2% is in the top ten. Material: PBMCs. Source of these receptors: a man aged 18 to 35 in good health and CMV-seronegative.

V is TRBV7-8 and J is TRBJ2-2; TRBD2 agrees at 7 bases. The CDR3 is 13 amino acids. V shed 6 bases and J 5 bases; nucleotides not matched to a gene: 3. CDR1 is SGHVS and CDR2 is FQNEAQ in the germline V gene. CDR3 region: CASRNGGTGELFF. The CDR3 DNA sequence: TGTGCCAGCAGAAACGGGGGGACCGGGGAGCTGTTTTTT.

V is TRBV15 and J is TRBJ1-5, with TRBD1 matching 8 bases. J gave up 6 bases and V 3 bases, and 4 bases lay outside the gene matches. In germline, CDR1 is LNHNV, CDR2 YYDKDF (reference sequence). The CDR3 length is 14 residues. This CDR3 reads CATSSRGQAQPQHF. The CDR3 bases are TGTGCCACCAGCAGTCGGGGACAGGCTCAGCCCCAGCATTTT.

The V gene is TRBV5-1, the J gene TRBJ2-7; 8 bases map to TRBD1. Germline V gene data show CDR1 as SGHRS and CDR2 as YFSETQ. V was pared by 0 bases and J by 3 bases, with 5 bases of the junction left unmatched. The CDR3 consists of 15 residues. As DNA, the CDR3 is TGCGCCAGCAGCTTGGACGGGACAGGCTTCTACGAGCAGTACTTC. Amino acid sequence: CASSLDGTGFYEQYF.

The chain carries TRBV10-1 and TRBJ1-2; 8 positions match TRBD1. Germline V CDR1 and CDR2: WNHNN, SYGVQD (reference sequence). This CDR3 has 15 residues. V lost 8 bases and J lost 6; bases outside the gene matches: 14. CDR3 nucleotide sequence: TGCGCCAGCCTACCAGAGACAGGGGTCATCCATGGCTACACCTTC. Amino acids: CASLPETGVIHGYTF.

The J gene is TRBJ1-2, the V gene TRBV9, with D possibly being TRBD1 (5 bases). CDR3 length equals 13 residues. Deletions cut 0 bases from V and 7 bases from J, with 10 bases between. The germline gives CDR1 SGDLS, CDR2 YYNGEE. The CDR3: CASSVALGGGYTF. The CDR3 nucleotides are TGTGCCAGCAGCGTAGCGCTGGGGGGTGGCTACACCTTC.

The chain uses TRBV9 and TRBJ2-5; a weak D match, TRBD2 (6 bases). This CDR3 region has 12 residues. Trimming took 2 bases from V and 7 from J, leaving 9 bases between them. Per the germline V gene, CDR1 is SGDLS and CDR2 is YYNGEE. CDR3 nucleotides: TGTGCCAGCAGCGTCCCCGGGGGGACCCAGTACTTC. It codes for CASSVPGGTQYF.

This chain links TRBV5-1 with TRBJ1-2, with TRBD1 matching 9 bases. This CDR3 is 16 amino acids long. Trimming at V came to 4 bases and at J to 1 base, leaving 8 bases not matched to a gene. Germline V gives CDR1 SGHRS, CDR2 YFSETQ. The CDR3 region has the DNA TGCGCCAGCAGCCCGGGACAGGGCGGATTTAACTATGGCTACACCTTC. Translation: CASSPGQGGFNYGYTF.

V usage is TRBV5-1 and J usage is TRBJ1-2, with TRBD1 matching 11 bases. The CDR3 extends over 15 amino acids. The germline V gene encodes CDR1 SGHRS and CDR2 YFSETQ. Unmatched junction bases numbered 8, after V lost 4 bases and J lost 6 bases. DNA of the CDR3: TGCGCCAGCAGCCCAGGGACAGGGGGGCGGGATGGCTACACCTTC. Translation gives CASSPGTGGRDGYTF. The full variable domain, completed using reference TRBV5-1 and TRBJ1-2, is KAGVTQTPRYLIKTRGQQVTLSCSPISGHRSVSWYQQTPGQGLQFLFEYFSETQRNKGNFPGRFSGRQFSNSRSEMNVSTLELGDSALYLCASSPGTGGRDGYTFGSGTRLTVV.

The chain carries TRBV10-1 and TRBJ1-5, with D hard to call. With 6 bases removed from V and 6 bases from J, the gap between germline ends came to 12 bases. Germline values: CDR1 WNHNN, CDR2 SYGVQD (reference sequence). CDR3 length: 13 amino acids. This chain's CDR3 is CASSAGFSQPQHF. The CDR3 nucleotides read TGCGCCAGCAGCGCAGGTTTTTCTCAGCCCCAGCATTTT.

This clone was detected only once. The chain is built from TRBV19 and TRBJ2-7; TRBD2 matches 7 bases. The length of the CDR3 is 15 residues. The germline V gene encodes CDR1 LNHDA and CDR2 SQIVND (reference sequence). Trimming cost V 3 bases and J 2 bases; bases outside gene matches: 7. The CDR3 region has the DNA TGTGCCAGTAGTATGGGGGGGAGTACCACCTACGAGCAGTACTTC. This codes for CASSMGGSTTYEQYF. Full variable domain (rest looked up from reference TRBV19 and TRBJ2-7): DGGITQSPKYLFRKEGQNVTLSCEQNLNHDAMYWYRQDPGQGLRLIYYSQIVNDFQKGDIAEGYSVSREKKESFPLTVTSAQKNPTAFYLCASSMGGSTTYEQYFGPGTRLTVT.

This chain connects TRBV13 to TRBJ1-4; D gene uncertain. The ends were cut back, 4 bases at V and 8 bases at J, with 17 bases in the middle. The CDR3 spans 15 residues. The germline V gene encodes CDR1 PRHDT and CDR2 FYEKMQ (reference sequence). CDR3 DNA: TGTGCCAGCAGCTCGAGTGGTTCTCCTCGGGAAAAACTGTTTTTT. Its protein is CASSSSGSPREKLFF.

This clone was seen repeatedly, ten times or more. This chain uses TRBV4-2 with TRBJ2-3; 8 bases match TRBD2. The germline gives CDR1 LGHNA, CDR2 YNFKEQ. Trimming removed 3 bases from V and 3 bases from J; junction bases left unmatched: 8. CDR3 length equals 16 residues. The CDR3 nucleotides read TGTGCCAGCAGCCAGGAAGGGGCTAGCGGGACAGATACGCAGTATTTT. It translates to CASSQEGASGTDTQYF.

V gene TRBV18 combines with J gene TRBJ2-2; 7 nucleotides agree with TRBD1. In germline, CDR1 is KGHSH, CDR2 LQKENI. The CDR3 is made up of 15 amino acids. Trimming took 1 base from V and 6 from J; bases not matched to a gene: 5. The CDR3, as DNA: TGTGCCAGCTCACCACAGGGGGCCGTCGCCGGGGAGCTGTTTTTT. This encodes CASSPQGAVAGELFF.